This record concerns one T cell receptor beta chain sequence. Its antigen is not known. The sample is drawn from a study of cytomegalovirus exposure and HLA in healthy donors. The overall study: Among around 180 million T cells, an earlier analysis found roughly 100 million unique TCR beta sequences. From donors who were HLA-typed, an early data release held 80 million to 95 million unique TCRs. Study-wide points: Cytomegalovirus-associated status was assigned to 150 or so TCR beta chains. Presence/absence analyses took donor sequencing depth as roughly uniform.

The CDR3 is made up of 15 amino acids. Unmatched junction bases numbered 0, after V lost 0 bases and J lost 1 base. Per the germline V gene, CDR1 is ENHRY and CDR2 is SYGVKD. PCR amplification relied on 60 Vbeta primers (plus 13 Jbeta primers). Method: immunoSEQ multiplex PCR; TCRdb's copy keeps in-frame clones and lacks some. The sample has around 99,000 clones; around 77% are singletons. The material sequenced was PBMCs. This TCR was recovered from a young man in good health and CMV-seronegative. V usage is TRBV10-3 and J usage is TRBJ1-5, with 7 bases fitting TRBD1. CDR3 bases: TGTGCCATCAGTGAGTCGACAGGGAGCAATCAGCCCCAGCATTTT. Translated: CAISESTGSNQPQHF.